One and the same sample provided the 12 T cell receptor beta chains below, sequenced in a study of cytomegalovirus exposure and HLA in healthy donors. PCR involved 60 Vbeta and 13 Jbeta primers. Method: immunoSEQ multiplex PCR; TCRdb's copy keeps in-frame clones and lacks some. The sample lists tens of thousands of clones, roughly 73% occurring once. The specimen sequenced was PBMCs. All receptors derive from a woman aged 40 to 50 in good health and CMV-seronegative.

V is TRBV30 and J is TRBJ1-4; D unclear. Germline V lookup: CDR1 GTSNPN, CDR2 SVGIG (reference sequence). This CDR3 is built from 14 residues. V lost 2 bases, J lost 3 bases, and 10 bases lay in between. The CDR3 DNA follows: TGTGCCTGGAGTATCGGGGTCCCTAATGAAAAACTGTTTTTT. It codes for CAWSIGVPNEKLFF. Filled out from reference TRBV30 and TRBJ1-4, the complete variable domain reads SQTIHQWPATLVQPVGSPLSLECTVEGTSNPNLYWYRQAAGRGLQLLFYSVGIGQISSEVPQNLSASRPQDRQFILSSKKLLLSDSGFYLCAWSIGVPNEKLFFGSGTQLSVL.

The chain carries TRBV7-3 and TRBJ1-1, with D possibly being TRBD1 (6 bases). The germline V and J ends were trimmed by 5 bases and 4 bases, with 11 bases remaining between them. This CDR3 is 13 amino acids long. The germline V gene has CDR1 SGHTA and CDR2 FQGTGA. The DNA of the CDR3 is TGTGCCAGCAGCAAAGCAGGGGCCACTGAAGCTTTCTTT. This gives the protein CASSKAGATEAFF.

This clone appeared a single time. V and J are TRBV2 and TRBJ2-4; tentatively, D is TRBD1 (5 bases). The length of the CDR3 is 14 residues. CDR1 is SNHLY and CDR2 is FYNNEI in the germline V gene. V lost 4 bases and J lost 0, with 7 bases in between. The CDR3 DNA reads TGTGCCAGCAGTGCGGACACAGCCAAAAACATTCAGTACTTC. It is translated as CASSADTAKNIQYF.

V and J are TRBV6-5 and TRBJ1-2; D possibly corresponds to TRBD1 (5 bases). Trimming left V 0 bases short and J 7 bases short, with 12 bases between. CDR1 MNHEY and CDR2 SVGAGI come from the germline V gene. This CDR3 contains 14 residues. CDR3 protein: CASSYSDTGGGYTF. DNA for the CDR3: TGTGCCAGCAGTTACTCGGACACGGGGGGTGGCTACACCTTC.

The DNA of the CDR3 is TGTGCCAGCAGCCTAAGCCCGTTCACTAATGAAAAACTGTTTTTT. This sequence encodes CASSLSPFTNEKLFF. The V gene is TRBV28, the J gene TRBJ1-4; the D is unclear. V lost 6 bases and J lost 2, with 13 bases in between. This CDR3 has 15 residues. The germline CDR1 and CDR2 sequences are MDHEN and SYDVKM. The full variable domain, completed using reference TRBV28 and TRBJ1-4, is DVKVTQSSRYLVKRTGEKVFLECVQDMDHENMFWYRQDPGLGLRLIYFSYDVKMKEKGDIPEGYSVSREKKERFSLILESASTNQTSMYLCASSLSPFTNEKLFFGSGTQLSVL.

V usage is TRBV6-5 and J usage is TRBJ1-3; 9 bases fit TRBD1. V lost 6 bases, J lost 4 bases, and 7 bases stayed unmatched. The CDR3 spans 15 residues. CDR1 MNHEY and CDR2 SVGAGI come from the germline V gene. CDR3 sequence: CASRVGQGSGNTIYF. CDR3 sequence (DNA): TGTGCCAGCAGGGTCGGACAGGGGTCGGGAAACACCATATATTTT.

The J gene is TRBJ2-2, the V gene TRBV5-1; 13 nucleotides align to TRBD2. The CDR3 is made up of 18 amino acids. The trim removed 2 bases at V and 5 bases at J, leaving 9 bases unmatched. Germline lookup yields CDR1 SGHRS and CDR2 YFSETQ. CDR3 nucleotides: TGCGCCAGCAGCTTAGTCGGGACTAGCGGGGTCCAGACCGGGGAGCTGTTTTTT. It codes for CASSLVGTSGVQTGELFF.

The chain uses TRBV4-1 and TRBJ1-2; perhaps TRBD1 as D (6 bases). The germline gives CDR1 MGHRA, CDR2 YSYEKL. This CDR3 has 17 residues. V was clipped by 4 bases and J by 4 bases, with 22 bases between them. As DNA, the CDR3 is TGCGCCAGCAGCCGCAAAAGGGATGCAGGGGAGGGCTATGGCTACACCTTC. This codes for CASSRKRDAGEGYGYTF.

The chain is built from TRBV6-5 and TRBJ1-6, with TRBD1 matching over 7 bases. Germline CDR1 reads MNHEY; CDR2 reads SVGAGI. With V trimmed by 2 bases and J by 6 bases, 4 bases remained unmatched. CDR3 size: 15 residues. DNA for the CDR3: TGTGCCAGCAGTTACGAGGGGGCGCCTAATTCACCCCTCCACTTT. Translation: CASSYEGAPNSPLHF.

The chain joins TRBV13 to TRBJ1-6; 9 positions agree with TRBD1. The germline V gene has CDR1 PRHDT and CDR2 FYEKMQ (reference sequence). This CDR3 has 15 residues. Trimming cost V 5 bases and J 6 bases; bases outside gene matches: 5. The chain's CDR3 is CASSPRTGANSPLHF. CDR3 bases: TGTGCCAGCAGCCCCCGGACAGGGGCTAATTCACCCCTCCACTTT.

V usage is TRBV6-5 and J usage is TRBJ1-2; a weak D match, TRBD1 (6 bases). Germline V CDR1 and CDR2: MNHEY, SVGAGI. The CDR3 is made up of 13 amino acids. V was pared by 6 bases and J by 8 bases, with 16 bases between. CDR3 sequence (DNA): TGTGCCAGCAGGCCCATACAGGGTTCGGGCTACACCTTC. Its protein is CASRPIQGSGYTF.

This clone showed up just once. Compared with germline, one end of the junction differs, possibly owing to a read error. This chain connects TRBV2 to TRBJ1-5; TRBD1 agrees at 10 bases. This CDR3 has 16 residues. Germline CDR1 and CDR2: SNHLY and FYNNEI. CDR3 amino acids: CASRPGQGSIYQPQNF. CDR3 coding DNA: TGTGCCAGCAGGCCGGGACAGGGGAGTATTTATCAGCCCCAGAATTTT.